This record concerns one TCR beta chain sequence. Its antigen remains unidentified. The record originates from a study of radiotherapy plus CTLA-4 blockade in lung cancer. Study results and caveats: Alongside interferon-beta, early blood T cell clone dynamics were reportedly the best predictor of response. There was expansion of tumor-derived TCR clones in blood after radiotherapy plus ipilimumab.

CTLA-4 blockade using ipilimumab, together with focal radiation, was received by patients with chemo-refractory metastatic non-small-cell lung cancer. Losses at the gene ends were 1 base for V and 7 bases for J; bases not matched to a gene: 7. CDR3 size: 15 residues. Germline CDR1 SGHRS, CDR2 YFSETQ. Sequenced by immunoSEQ multiplex PCR; TCRdb stores in-frame clones only, minus some. The sample holds approximately 50,000 clones; 80% to 90% are singletons and the top ten take around a sixth. This sequence joins TRBV5-1 and TRBJ2-7; 11 nucleotides align to TRBD1. The sequence was obtained from a human donor with non-small cell lung cancer that progressed on radiotherapy plus ipilimumab. Some clones in this sample may be carry-over from other donors' samples. The sample was peripheral blood, taken from a patient treated with radiotherapy plus ipilimumab. In DNA form, the CDR3 reads TGCGCCAGCAGCTTGACGGGACAGGGGGGACGGGAGCAGTACTTC. Encoded protein: CASSLTGQGGREQYF.